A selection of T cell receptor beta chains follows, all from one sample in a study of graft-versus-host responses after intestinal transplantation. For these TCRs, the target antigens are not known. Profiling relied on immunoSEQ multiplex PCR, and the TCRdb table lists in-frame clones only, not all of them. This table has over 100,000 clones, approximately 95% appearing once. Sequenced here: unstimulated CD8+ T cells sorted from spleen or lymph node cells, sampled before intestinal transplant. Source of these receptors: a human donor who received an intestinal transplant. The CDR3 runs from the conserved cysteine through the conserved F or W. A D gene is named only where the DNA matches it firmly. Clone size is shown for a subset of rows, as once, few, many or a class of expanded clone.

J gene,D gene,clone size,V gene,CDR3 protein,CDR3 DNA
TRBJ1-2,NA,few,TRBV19,CASSSGQLRGYTF,TGTGCCAGTAGTAGCGGACAGCTTAGGGGCTACACCTTC
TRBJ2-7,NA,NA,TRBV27,CASSFAGTYEQYF,TGTGCCAGCAGTTTTGCCGGGACCTACGAGCAGTACTTC
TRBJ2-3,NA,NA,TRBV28,CASSSRGDGQYF,TGTGCCAGCAGTTCCAGGGGGGACGGGCAGTATTTT
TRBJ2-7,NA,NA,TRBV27,CASSLSALSEQYF,TGTGCCAGCAGTTTATCGGCGCTTTCCGAGCAGTACTTC
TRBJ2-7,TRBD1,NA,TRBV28,CASRQPGQGSYEQYF,TGTGCCAGCAGGCAACCGGGACAGGGGTCCTACGAGCAGTACTTC
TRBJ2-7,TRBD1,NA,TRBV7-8,CASSLDRGRYEQYF,TGTGCCAGCAGCTTGGACAGGGGACGTTACGAGCAGTACTTC
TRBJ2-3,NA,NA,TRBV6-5,CASSSHREGDTQYF,TGTGCCAGCAGTTCACACAGGGAAGGGGATACGCAGTATTTT
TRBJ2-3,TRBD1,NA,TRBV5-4,CASSPGTGGTDTQYF,TGTGCCAGCAGCCCCGGGACAGGGGGCACAGATACGCAGTATTTT
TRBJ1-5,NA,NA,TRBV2,CASSELWSEGNQPQHF,TGTGCCAGCAGTGAACTTTGGAGTGAGGGCAATCAGCCCCAGCATTTT
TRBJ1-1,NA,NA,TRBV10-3,CAIRGALSMNTEAFF,TGTGCCATCAGAGGGGCCCTCTCTATGAACACTGAAGCTTTCTTT
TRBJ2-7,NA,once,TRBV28,CASSPGTLSYEQYF,TGTGCCAGCAGCCCCGGGACTCTCTCCTACGAGCAGTACTTC
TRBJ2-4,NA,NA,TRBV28,CASSLPGRDIQYF,TGTGCCAGCAGTTTACCAGGGAGAGACATTCAGTACTTC
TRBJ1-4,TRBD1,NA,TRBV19,CASSLNHRTGESNEKLFF,TGTGCCAGTAGTCTAAATCACCGAACAGGGGAGAGTAATGAAAAACTGTTTTTT